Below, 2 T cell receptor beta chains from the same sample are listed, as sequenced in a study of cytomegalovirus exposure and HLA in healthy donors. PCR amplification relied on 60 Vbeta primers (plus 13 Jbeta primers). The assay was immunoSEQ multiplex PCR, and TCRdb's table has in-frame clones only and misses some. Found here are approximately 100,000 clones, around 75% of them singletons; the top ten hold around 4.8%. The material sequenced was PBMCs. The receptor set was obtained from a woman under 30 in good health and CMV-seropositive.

CDR3 residues: CASRVRDIGTEAFF. In nucleotides, the CDR3 is TGTGCCAGCAGGGTTAGGGACATAGGTACTGAAGCTTTCTTT. This rearrangement joins TRBV2 to TRBJ1-1; weak D call: TRBD1 (6 bases). The germline V and J ends were trimmed by 6 bases and 5 bases, with 16 bases remaining between them. CDR3 size: 14 residues. Per germline, CDR1 SNHLY and CDR2 FYNNEI.

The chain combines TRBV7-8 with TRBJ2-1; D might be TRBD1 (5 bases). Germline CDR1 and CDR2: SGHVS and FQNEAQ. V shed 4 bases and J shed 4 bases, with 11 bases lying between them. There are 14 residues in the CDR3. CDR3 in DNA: TGTGCCAGCAGCTCAACCAGGACATACAATGAGCAGTTCTTC. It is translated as CASSSTRTYNEQFF. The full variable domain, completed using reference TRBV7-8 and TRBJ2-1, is GAGVSQSPRYKVAKRGQDVALRCDPISGHVSLFWYQQALGQGPEFLTYFQNEAQLDKSGLPSDRFFAERPEGSVSTLKIQRTQQEDSAVYLCASSSTRTYNEQFFGPGTRLTVL.